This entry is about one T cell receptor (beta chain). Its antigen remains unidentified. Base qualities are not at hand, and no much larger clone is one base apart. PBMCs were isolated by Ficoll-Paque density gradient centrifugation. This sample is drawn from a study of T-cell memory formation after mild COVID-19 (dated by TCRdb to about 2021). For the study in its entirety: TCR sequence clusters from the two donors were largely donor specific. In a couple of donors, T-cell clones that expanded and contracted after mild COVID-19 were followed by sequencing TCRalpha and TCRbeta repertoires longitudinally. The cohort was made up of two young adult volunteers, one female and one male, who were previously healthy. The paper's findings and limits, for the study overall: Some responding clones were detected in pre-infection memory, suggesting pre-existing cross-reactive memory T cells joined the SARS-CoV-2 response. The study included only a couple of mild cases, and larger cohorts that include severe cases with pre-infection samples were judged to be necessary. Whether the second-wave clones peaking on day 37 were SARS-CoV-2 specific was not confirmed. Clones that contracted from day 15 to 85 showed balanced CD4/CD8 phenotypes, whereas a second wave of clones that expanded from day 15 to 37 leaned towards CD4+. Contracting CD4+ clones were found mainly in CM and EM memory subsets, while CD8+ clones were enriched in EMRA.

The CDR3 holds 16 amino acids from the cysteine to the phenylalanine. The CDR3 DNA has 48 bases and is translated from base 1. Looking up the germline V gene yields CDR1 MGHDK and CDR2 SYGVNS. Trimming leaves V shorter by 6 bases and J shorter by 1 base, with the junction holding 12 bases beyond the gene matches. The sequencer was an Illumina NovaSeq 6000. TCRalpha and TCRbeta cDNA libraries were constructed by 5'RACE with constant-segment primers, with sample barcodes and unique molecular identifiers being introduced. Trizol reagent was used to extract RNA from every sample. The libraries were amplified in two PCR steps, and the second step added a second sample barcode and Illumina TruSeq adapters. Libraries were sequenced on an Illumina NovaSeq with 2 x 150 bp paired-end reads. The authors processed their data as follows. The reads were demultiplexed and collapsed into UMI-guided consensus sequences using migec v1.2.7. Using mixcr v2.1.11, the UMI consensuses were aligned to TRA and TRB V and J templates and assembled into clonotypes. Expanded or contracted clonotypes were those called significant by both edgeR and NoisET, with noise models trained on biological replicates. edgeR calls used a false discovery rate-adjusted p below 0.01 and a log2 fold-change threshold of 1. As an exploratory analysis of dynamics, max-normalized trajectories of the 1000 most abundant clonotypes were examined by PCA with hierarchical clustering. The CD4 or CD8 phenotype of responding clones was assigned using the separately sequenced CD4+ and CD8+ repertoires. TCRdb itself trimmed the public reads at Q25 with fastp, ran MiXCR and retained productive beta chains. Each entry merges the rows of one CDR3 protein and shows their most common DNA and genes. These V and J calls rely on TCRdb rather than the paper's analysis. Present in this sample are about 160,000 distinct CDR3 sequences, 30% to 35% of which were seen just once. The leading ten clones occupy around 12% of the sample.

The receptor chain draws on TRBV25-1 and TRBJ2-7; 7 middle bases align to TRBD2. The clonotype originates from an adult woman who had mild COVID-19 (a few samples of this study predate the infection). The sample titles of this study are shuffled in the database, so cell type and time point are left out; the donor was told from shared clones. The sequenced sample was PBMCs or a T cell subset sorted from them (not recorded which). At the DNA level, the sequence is TGTGCCAGCAGGGACTCCGGGGGGACCGGATCCTACGAGCAGTACTTC. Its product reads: CASRDSGGTGSYEQYF.